Each of the 14 T cell receptor beta chains below was sequenced from the same sample in a study of blood T cell repertoires in COVID-19. The repertoire was sequenced with immunoSEQ multiplex PCR; TCRdb's copy has only in-frame clones and lacks some. Here the sample spans around 320,000 clones, around 87% being singletons. The sample taken for sequencing was PBMCs or T cells enriched from blood (not recorded which). The receptors were sampled from a woman aged 18-29 years with acute COVID-19.

The chain is built from TRBV18 and TRBJ1-1; 10 positions agree with TRBD1. V was pared by 0 bases and J by 5 bases, with 6 bases of the junction left unmatched. Germline V gene data show CDR1 as KGHSH and CDR2 as LQKENI. The CDR3 is 16 residues long. The CDR3 reads CASSPPDRGQGTEAFF. The CDR3 nucleotides read TGTGCCAGCTCACCACCTGACAGGGGGCAGGGAACTGAAGCTTTCTTT.

The chain recombines TRBV9 with TRBJ2-7; a weak D match, TRBD2 (6 bases). The V gene's germline CDR1 is SGDLS and CDR2 YYNGEE. V was shortened by 3 bases and J by 5 bases, with 21 bases between the two germline ends. The CDR3 has 16 amino acids. The CDR3 is CASSARGSGMIDEQYF. CDR3 DNA sequence: TGTGCCAGCAGCGCCCGGGGGAGCGGTATGATCGACGAGCAGTACTTC.

This clone has a handful of counts. CDR3 protein: CATSRGTWNEKLFF. CDR3 DNA sequence: TGTGCCACCAGCAGGGGGACATGGAATGAAAAACTGTTTTTT. The V gene is TRBV15, the J gene TRBJ1-4; TRBD1 is a possible D gene (6 bases). The CDR3 runs 14 residues. CDR1 is LNHNV and CDR2 is YYDKDF in the germline V gene (reference sequence). Trimming took 3 bases from V and 5 from J, leaving 10 bases between them.

The chain couples TRBV7-9 to TRBJ2-3, with 8 bases that match TRBD1. Trimming cost V 6 bases and J 2 bases; bases outside gene matches: 10. Germline V gene sequence: CDR1 SEHNR, CDR2 FQNEAQ (reference sequence). CDR3 size: 16 residues. The CDR3 DNA reads as TGTGCCAGCAGTTCACAGGGGGTTAGACACACAGATACGCAGTATTTT. This encodes CASSSQGVRHTDTQYF.

This clone was seen once. The chain couples TRBV6-5 to TRBJ1-1, with D tentatively TRBD1 (5 bases). In germline, CDR1 is MNHEY, CDR2 SVGAGI. Trimming stripped 2 bases from V and 4 bases from J, with 11 bases between. The length of the CDR3 is 14 residues. CDR3 nucleotide sequence: TGTGCCAGCAGTTACGGTGACACAGGCACTGAAGCTTTCTTT. This translates into CASSYGDTGTEAFF.

This clone showed up just once. The rearrangement uses TRBV18 and TRBJ1-1; no clear D gene. CDR3 size: 15 residues. The V end was cut by 3 bases, the J end by 4 bases, with 15 bases between. The germline V gene has CDR1 KGHSH and CDR2 LQKENI. CDR3 nucleotide sequence: TGTGCCAGCTCACCTCAGTCGGAGGCGACCACTGAAGCTTTCTTT. The encoded protein is CASSPQSEATTEAFF.

The chain joins TRBV19 to TRBJ1-6; TRBD1 matches 7 bases. Germline-derived CDR1 and CDR2 are LNHDA and SQIVND (reference sequence). There are 15 residues in the CDR3. With 5 bases clipped from V and 9 bases from J, the junction kept 10 bases outside the gene matches. CDR3 sequence (DNA): TGTGCCAGTAGTGGAACCGGGACAGTGGGTTCACCCCTCCACTTT. Translated: CASSGTGTVGSPLHF.

In nucleotides, the CDR3 is TGTGCCAGCAGCTTCTCGGCGGTTGTCACCTACGAGCAGTACTTC. Translated, it gives CASSFSAVVTYEQYF. The chain combines TRBV7-9 with TRBJ2-7, with unresolved D. V was shortened by 3 bases and J by 2 bases, with 14 bases between the two germline ends. The CDR3 sequence is 15 residues long. CDR1 is SEHNR and CDR2 is FQNEAQ in the germline V gene (reference sequence).

The V call is TRBV27, the J call TRBJ2-7; 12 positions match TRBD2. The trim removed 6 bases at V and 6 bases at J, leaving 6 bases unmatched. The CDR3 covers 14 residues. Germline V gives CDR1 MNHEY, CDR2 SMNVEV (reference sequence). CDR3 in amino acids: CASRTSGSTSEQYF. In DNA form, the CDR3 reads TGTGCCAGCAGGACTAGCGGGAGTACTTCCGAGCAGTACTTC.

The rearrangement links TRBV9 to TRBJ1-2; D unresolved. V lost 0 bases and J lost 0, with 9 bases in between. The germline V gene encodes CDR1 SGDLS and CDR2 YYNGEE. This CDR3 region has 15 residues. In nucleotides, the CDR3 is TGTGCCAGCAGCGTAGCCAGTGCCGCTAACTATGGCTACACCTTC. It yields the protein CASSVASAANYGYTF.

The chain employs TRBV5-1 and TRBJ2-7; 7 bases agree with TRBD2. The germline V gene encodes CDR1 SGHRS and CDR2 YFSETQ. The V and J ends lost 1 base and 5 bases, in that order; junction bases with no gene match: 9. The CDR3 extends over 15 amino acids. The CDR3 bases are TGCGCCAGCAGCTTGCTCAGCGGGAACGTCCACGAGCAGTACTTC. Translation gives CASSLLSGNVHEQYF. The complete variable domain, with remaining parts taken from reference TRBV5-1 and TRBJ2-7, reads KAGVTQTPRYLIKTRGQQVTLSCSPISGHRSVSWYQQTPGQGLQFLFEYFSETQRNKGNFPGRFSGRQFSNSRSEMNVSTLELGDSALYLCASSLLSGNVHEQYFGPGTRLTVT.

The rearrangement uses TRBV3-1 (or the pseudogene TRBV3-2) and TRBJ2-7; no definite D call. The CDR3 spans 14 residues. V was shortened by 6 bases and J by 5 bases, with 17 bases between the two germline ends. Germline loops: CDR1 LGHDT, CDR2 YNNKEL (reference sequence). The CDR3: CASSAQWLENEQYF. The CDR3 DNA reads TGTGCCAGCAGTGCTCAGTGGCTAGAGAACGAGCAGTACTTC.

This chain joins TRBV11-1 and TRBJ2-2; perhaps TRBD2 as D (5 bases). Trimming removed 2 bases from V and 4 bases from J, with 8 bases in between. Germline CDR1 reads SGHAT; CDR2 reads FQDESV (reference sequence). The CDR3 runs to 14 residues. Here the CDR3 reads CASSLSRATGELFF. In DNA, the CDR3 is TGTGCCAGCAGCTTATCGCGGGCCACCGGGGAGCTGTTTTTT.

This clone was counted once. The V call is TRBV28, the J call TRBJ1-5; 7 bases match TRBD1. The germline V gene encodes CDR1 MDHEN and CDR2 SYDVKM. V shed 6 bases, J shed 0 bases, and the junction held 17 bases outside the gene matches. There are 19 residues in the CDR3. In DNA, the CDR3 is TGTGCCAGCAGCTCCGACAGGGTCCCCCCGTTTTATAGCAATCAGCCCCAGCATTTT. Protein sequence: CASSSDRVPPFYSNQPQHF.